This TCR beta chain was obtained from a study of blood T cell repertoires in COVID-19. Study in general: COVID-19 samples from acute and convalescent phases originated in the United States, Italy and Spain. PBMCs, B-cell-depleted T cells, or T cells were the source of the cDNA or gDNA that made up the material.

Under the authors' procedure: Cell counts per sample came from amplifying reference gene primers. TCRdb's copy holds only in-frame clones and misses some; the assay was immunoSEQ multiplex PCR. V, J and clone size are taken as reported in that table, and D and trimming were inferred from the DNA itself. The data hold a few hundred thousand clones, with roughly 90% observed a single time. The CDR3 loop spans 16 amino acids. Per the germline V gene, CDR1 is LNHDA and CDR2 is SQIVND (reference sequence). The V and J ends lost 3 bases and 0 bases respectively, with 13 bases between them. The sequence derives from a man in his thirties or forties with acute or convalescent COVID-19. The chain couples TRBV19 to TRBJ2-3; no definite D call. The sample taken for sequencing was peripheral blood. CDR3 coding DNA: TGTGCCAGTAGTATGCCAGGTGGGCCAAGCACAGATACGCAGTATTTT. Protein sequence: CASSMPGGPSTDTQYF.